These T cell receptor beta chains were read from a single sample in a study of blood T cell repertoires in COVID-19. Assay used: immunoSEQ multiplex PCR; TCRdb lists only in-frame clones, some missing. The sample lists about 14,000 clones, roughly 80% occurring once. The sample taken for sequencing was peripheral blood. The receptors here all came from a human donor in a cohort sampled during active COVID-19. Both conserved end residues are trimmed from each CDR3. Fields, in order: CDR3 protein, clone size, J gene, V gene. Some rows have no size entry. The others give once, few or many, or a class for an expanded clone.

cdr3_aa: ASSYSDNQGDEQY; clone_size: NA; j_call: TRBJ2-7; v_call: TRBV6-2/TRBV6-3
cdr3_aa: ASSFSFHTTSSGANVLT; clone_size: NA; j_call: TRBJ2-6; v_call: TRBV7-2
cdr3_aa: AIGGSVNRGGETQY; clone_size: NA; j_call: TRBJ2-5; v_call: TRBV10-3
cdr3_aa: ASSFGGGSVVEQF; clone_size: NA; j_call: TRBJ2-1; v_call: TRBV7-2
cdr3_aa: ASSYGQAPNTEAF; clone_size: NA; j_call: TRBJ1-1; v_call: TRBV2
cdr3_aa: ASSPARDTGAVSEKLF; clone_size: NA; j_call: TRBJ1-4; v_call: TRBV5-1
cdr3_aa: ASSLTASNTEAF; clone_size: NA; j_call: TRBJ1-1; v_call: TRBV7-3
cdr3_aa: AIRTVAQY; clone_size: once; j_call: TRBJ2-5; v_call: TRBV10-3
cdr3_aa: ASSLRGQAF; clone_size: NA; j_call: TRBJ1-1; v_call: TRBV12-3/TRBV12-4
cdr3_aa: ASSLATSGGGQETQY; clone_size: many; j_call: TRBJ2-5; v_call: TRBV11-3
cdr3_aa: ASISQDSPLH; clone_size: few; j_call: TRBJ1-6; v_call: TRBV7-9
cdr3_aa: ASSPSPYEQY; clone_size: NA; j_call: TRBJ2-7; v_call: TRBV19
cdr3_aa: ASSYGGRYLDTQY; clone_size: NA; j_call: TRBJ2-3; v_call: TRBV6-5
cdr3_aa: ASSFVTSGRWYNEQF; clone_size: once; j_call: TRBJ2-1; v_call: TRBV28
cdr3_aa: ASTRLALSLVTKNIQY; clone_size: NA; j_call: TRBJ2-4; v_call: TRBV4-3
cdr3_aa: ASSQSQGGTRETQY; clone_size: NA; j_call: TRBJ2-5; v_call: TRBV4-3
cdr3_aa: ASSSFDRWERF; clone_size: NA; j_call: TRBJ2-1; v_call: TRBV7-2
cdr3_aa: ASSLRASEYNEQF; clone_size: NA; j_call: TRBJ2-1; v_call: TRBV27
cdr3_aa: ASSASSGGTSRYEQF; clone_size: few; j_call: TRBJ2-1; v_call: TRBV28
cdr3_aa: ASSLETGWSGANVLT; clone_size: once; j_call: TRBJ2-6; v_call: TRBV7-6
cdr3_aa: ASSPRDFEADTQY; clone_size: NA; j_call: TRBJ2-3; v_call: TRBV7-9
cdr3_aa: ATSDRDGGPYQPQH; clone_size: NA; j_call: TRBJ1-5; v_call: TRBV24-1
cdr3_aa: ASSTTGTASSYEQY; clone_size: NA; j_call: TRBJ2-7; v_call: TRBV5-1
cdr3_aa: ASITKLAGATDTQY; clone_size: NA; j_call: TRBJ2-3; v_call: TRBV28
cdr3_aa: ASSQPTRDQETQY; clone_size: NA; j_call: TRBJ2-5; v_call: TRBV4-2
cdr3_aa: ASSLDGSSYNEQF; clone_size: NA; j_call: TRBJ2-1; v_call: TRBV19
cdr3_aa: ASSLSPGGPNTGELF; clone_size: NA; j_call: TRBJ2-2; v_call: TRBV27
cdr3_aa: ATSDLPGYSTDTQY; clone_size: NA; j_call: TRBJ2-3; v_call: TRBV24-1
cdr3_aa: AWSQGFGEKLF; clone_size: NA; j_call: TRBJ1-4; v_call: TRBV30
cdr3_aa: ASSVQGAEDTQY; clone_size: few; j_call: TRBJ2-3; v_call: TRBV27
cdr3_aa: ASSAQGGTGVGTEAF; clone_size: NA; j_call: TRBJ1-1; v_call: TRBV9
cdr3_aa: ASSLESWDRGYLTYEQY; clone_size: NA; j_call: TRBJ2-7; v_call: TRBV5-1
cdr3_aa: ASSSGLAGITGELF; clone_size: once; j_call: TRBJ2-2; v_call: TRBV5-6
cdr3_aa: ASSEGGRAGETQY; clone_size: NA; j_call: TRBJ2-5; v_call: TRBV6-1
cdr3_aa: ASSPGQAVHEQY; clone_size: NA; j_call: TRBJ2-7; v_call: TRBV5-1
cdr3_aa: ASSLGQGSGYT; clone_size: NA; j_call: TRBJ1-2; v_call: TRBV28
cdr3_aa: ASSLGGSSYNEQF; clone_size: NA; j_call: TRBJ2-1; v_call: TRBV11-3
cdr3_aa: ASSYLRGTGGLAYEQY; clone_size: NA; j_call: TRBJ2-7; v_call: TRBV6-2/TRBV6-3
cdr3_aa: ASSLEPLSGEQY; clone_size: NA; j_call: TRBJ2-7; v_call: TRBV7-8